Below are 13 T cell receptor delta chains sequenced from a single sample in a study of Vδ1+ human thymocytes. General study findings and limits: In the thymus, TRG and TRD repertoires looked highly polyclonal with Gaussian CDR3 lengths.

Extracted RNA was reverse transcribed into cDNA. Multiplex PCR used pooled V-gene forward primers and a constant-region reverse primer to amplify CDR3s. TCRdb called clones from the multiplex PCR reads again using CATT. The sample shows about 50,000 delta-chain clones, approximately 16% of them seen only once. Their antigen targets remain unknown. The sample consisted of Vdelta1+ gamma-delta thymocytes from the thymus. The subset was: FACS-sorted CD3+ TCRalphabeta- TCRVdelta1+ TCRVdelta2- thymocytes. The receptors come from a girl in the first two years of life who had congenital heart surgery.

This chain uses TRDV2 with TRDJ1, with 8 positions matching TRDD3. The CDR3 consists of 16 residues. J was trimmed by 0 bases and V by 3 bases; bases with no gene match: 8. Germline assignment: CDR1 GEAIGNYY and CDR2 EKD. For the CDR3, the DNA is TGTGCCTGTGACCTGTCTGGGGGAAAGTACACCGATAAACTCATCTTT. This encodes CACDLSGGKYTDKLIF.

This clone was seen only a few times. V is TRAV29/DV5 and J is TRDJ1; TRDD3 aligns across 10 bases. Trimming at V came to 3 bases and at J to 1 base, leaving 21 bases not matched to a gene. The germline CDR1 and CDR2 sequences are NSMFDY and ISSIKDK. The length of the CDR3 is 20 residues. The CDR3 region is CAANPLVLGDPTTFTDKLIF. In nucleotides, the CDR3 is TGTGCAGCAAACCCACTTGTACTGGGGGATCCTACTACCTTCACCGATAAACTCATCTTT.

On this clone: This CDR3 is also generated by other DNA sequences in the sample. The chain is built from TRDV2 and TRDJ1, with 12 bases identical to TRDD3. This CDR3 comprises 18 residues. V lost 6 bases to trimming and J lost 2 bases; unmatched junction nucleotides: 15. CDR1 and CDR2 from the germline V gene are GEAIGNYY and EKD. The CDR3: CACITGGYRIGGTDKLIF. CDR3 DNA: TGTGCCTGTATCACTGGGGGATACCGCATTGGAGGAACCGATAAACTCATCTTT.

V usage is TRDV1 and J usage is TRDJ1; D ambiguous. The CDR3 has 17 amino acids. Trimming pared 4 bases from V and 1 base from J, leaving 19 bases between. Germline values: CDR1 TSWWSYY, CDR2 QGS. CDR3 sequence: CALGGPAAPPCTDKLIF. DNA for the CDR3: TGTGCTCTTGGGGGCCCAGCGGCTCCTCCTTGCACCGATAAACTCATCTTT.

The chain recombines TRDV1 with TRDJ1; 7 bases line up with TRDD2. The V gene's germline CDR1 is TSWWSYY and CDR2 QGS. The CDR3 contains 22 residues. Trimming at V came to 4 bases and at J to 1 base, leaving 27 bases not matched to a gene. The CDR3: CALGGPFPTWGDVTRGTDKLIF. The CDR3 nucleotides are TGTGCTCTTGGGGGGCCCTTTCCTACTTGGGGTGACGTTACAAGGGGCACCGATAAACTCATCTTT.

This clone was recorded a few times. This chain joins TRDV1 and TRDJ1; D is perhaps TRDD3 (6 bases). The CDR3 consists of 18 residues. Germline CDR1 is TSWWSYY and CDR2 is QGS. V was pared by 5 bases and J by 0 bases, with 22 bases between. The CDR3, as DNA: TGTGCTCTTGGGCGACCATGGCCAGGGGGAGATTACACCGATAAACTCATCTTT. Protein product: CALGRPWPGGDYTDKLIF.

In this sample, this clone turned up a few times. The chain is built from TRDV1 and TRDJ1; tentatively, D is TRDD3 (5 bases). CDR1 is TSWWSYY and CDR2 is QGS in the germline V gene. V was trimmed by 0 bases and J by 0 bases, leaving 26 bases between them. The CDR3 totals 21 residues. The CDR3 DNA follows: TGTGCTCTTGGGGAACTTAATCCTGTTGCGGACTTACTGGACTACACCGATAAACTCATCTTT. Protein product: CALGELNPVADLLDYTDKLIF.

The table lists this clone with a few counts. The V gene is TRDV1, the J gene TRDJ1; a weak D match, TRDD3 (6 bases). The V end was cut by 2 bases, the J end by 0 bases, with 25 bases between. Germline CDR1 and CDR2: TSWWSYY and QGS. The CDR3 runs to 20 residues. This chain's CDR3 is CALGEASEGRGTSYTDKLIF. CDR3 coding DNA: TGTGCTCTTGGGGAAGCATCAGAAGGCCGGGGGACATCGTACACCGATAAACTCATCTTT.

As to this clone: The junction departs from the called germline gene at one end, perhaps through a read error. The V and J genes are TRDV1 and TRDJ1; 7 nucleotides agree with TRDD2. The CDR3 covers 20 residues. Germline values: CDR1 TSWWSYY, CDR2 QGS. CDR3 nucleotide sequence: TGTGCTCATGGGGAACCACGCCTTCCTCGGGGCCGAGGGAACACCGATAAACTCATCTTT. Amino acids: CAHGEPRLPRGRGNTDKLIF.

In its sample, this clone was seen many times. Other DNA sequences in this specimen translate into the identical CDR3. V gene TRDV2 combines with J gene TRDJ1; 9 bases align to TRDD3. CDR3 size: 15 residues. Per germline, CDR1 GEAIGNYY and CDR2 EKD. J gave up 4 bases and V 3 bases, and 8 bases lay outside the gene matches. CDR3 loop: CACDPTGGPIDKLIF. In nucleotides, the CDR3 is TGTGCCTGTGACCCAACTGGGGGACCTATCGATAAACTCATCTTT.

To note about this clone: The same CDR3 is also encoded by other DNA sequences in this sample. This sequence joins TRDV2 and TRDJ1, with 11 bases identical to TRDD3. CDR1 and CDR2 (germline): GEAIGNYY, EKD. V was clipped by 5 bases and J by 3 bases; unmatched bases: 10. The CDR3 runs 16 residues. Here the CDR3 DNA reads TGTGCCTGTGCCCTACCGTTGGGGGATACGGCCGATAAACTCATCTTT. The encoded protein is CACALPLGDTADKLIF.

The chain is built from TRDV2 and TRDJ1; 9 bases are a match to TRDD3. There are 21 residues in the CDR3. J lost 0 bases, V lost 0 bases, and 19 bases had no gene match. Germline CDR1 and CDR2: GEAIGNYY and EKD. The CDR3 is CACDTGAFSRLGDSDTDKLIF. As DNA, the CDR3 is TGTGCCTGTGACACCGGTGCTTTTTCCCGTTTGGGGGATAGCGACACCGATAAACTCATCTTT.

Regarding this clone: Just one base apart from a much larger clone, this may be a read error. V and J are TRDV2 and TRDJ1; 13 nucleotides line up with TRDD3. The length of the CDR3 is 26 residues. J gave up 5 bases and V 0 bases, and 35 bases lay outside the gene matches. Germline CDR1 GEAIGNYY, CDR2 EKD. The DNA for the CDR3 is TGTGCCTGTGACACCTCCATCCCAGCCTTCCTCACCTCGTACTGGGGGATACGCCGCCAGAGAGATAAACTCATCTTT. This sequence encodes CACDTSIPAFLTSYWGIRRQRDKLIF.